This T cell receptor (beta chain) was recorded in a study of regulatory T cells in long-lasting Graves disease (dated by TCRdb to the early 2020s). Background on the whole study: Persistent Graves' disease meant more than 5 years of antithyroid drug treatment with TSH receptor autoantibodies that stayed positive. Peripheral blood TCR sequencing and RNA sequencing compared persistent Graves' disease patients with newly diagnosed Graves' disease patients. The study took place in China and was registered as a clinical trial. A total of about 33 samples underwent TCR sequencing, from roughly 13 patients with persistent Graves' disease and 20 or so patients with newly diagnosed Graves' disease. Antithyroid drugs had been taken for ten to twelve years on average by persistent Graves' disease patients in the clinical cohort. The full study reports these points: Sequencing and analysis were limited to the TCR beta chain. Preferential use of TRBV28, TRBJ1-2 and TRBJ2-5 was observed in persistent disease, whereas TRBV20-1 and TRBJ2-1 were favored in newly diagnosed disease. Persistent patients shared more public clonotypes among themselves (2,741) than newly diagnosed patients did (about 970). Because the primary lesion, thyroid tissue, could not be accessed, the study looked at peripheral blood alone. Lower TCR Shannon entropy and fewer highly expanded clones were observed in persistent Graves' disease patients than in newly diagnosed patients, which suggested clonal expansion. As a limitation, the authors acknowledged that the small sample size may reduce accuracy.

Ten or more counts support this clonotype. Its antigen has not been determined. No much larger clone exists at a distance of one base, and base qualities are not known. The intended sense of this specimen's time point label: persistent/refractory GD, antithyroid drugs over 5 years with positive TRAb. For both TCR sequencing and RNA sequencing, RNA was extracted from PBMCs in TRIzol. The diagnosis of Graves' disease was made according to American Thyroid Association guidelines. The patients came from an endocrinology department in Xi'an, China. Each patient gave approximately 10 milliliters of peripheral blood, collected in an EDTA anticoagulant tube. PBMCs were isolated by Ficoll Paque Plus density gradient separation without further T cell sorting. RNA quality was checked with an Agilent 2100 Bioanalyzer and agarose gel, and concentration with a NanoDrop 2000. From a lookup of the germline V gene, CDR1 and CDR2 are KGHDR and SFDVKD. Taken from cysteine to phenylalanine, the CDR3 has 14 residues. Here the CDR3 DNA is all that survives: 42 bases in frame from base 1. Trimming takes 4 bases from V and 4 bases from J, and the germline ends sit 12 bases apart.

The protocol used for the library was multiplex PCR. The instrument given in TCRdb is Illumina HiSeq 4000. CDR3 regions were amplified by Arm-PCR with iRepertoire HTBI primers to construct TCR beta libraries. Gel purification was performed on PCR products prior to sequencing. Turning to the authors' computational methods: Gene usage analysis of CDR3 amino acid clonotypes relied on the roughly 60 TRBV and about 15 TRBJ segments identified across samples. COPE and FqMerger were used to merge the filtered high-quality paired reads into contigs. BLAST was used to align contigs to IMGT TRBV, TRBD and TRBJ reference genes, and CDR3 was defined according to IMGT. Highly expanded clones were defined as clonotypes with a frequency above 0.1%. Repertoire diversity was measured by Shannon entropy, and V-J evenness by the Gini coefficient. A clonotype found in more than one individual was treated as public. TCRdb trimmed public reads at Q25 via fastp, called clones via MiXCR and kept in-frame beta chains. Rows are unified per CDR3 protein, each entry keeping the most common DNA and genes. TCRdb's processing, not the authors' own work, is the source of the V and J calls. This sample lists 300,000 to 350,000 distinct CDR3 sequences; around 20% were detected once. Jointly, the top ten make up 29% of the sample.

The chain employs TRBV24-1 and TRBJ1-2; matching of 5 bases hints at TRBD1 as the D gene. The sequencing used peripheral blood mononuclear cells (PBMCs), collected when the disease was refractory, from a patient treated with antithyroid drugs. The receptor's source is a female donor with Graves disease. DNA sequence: TGTGCCACCAGTGACCCGGGACTCCCCTATGGCTACACCTTC. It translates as CATSDPGLPYGYTF.